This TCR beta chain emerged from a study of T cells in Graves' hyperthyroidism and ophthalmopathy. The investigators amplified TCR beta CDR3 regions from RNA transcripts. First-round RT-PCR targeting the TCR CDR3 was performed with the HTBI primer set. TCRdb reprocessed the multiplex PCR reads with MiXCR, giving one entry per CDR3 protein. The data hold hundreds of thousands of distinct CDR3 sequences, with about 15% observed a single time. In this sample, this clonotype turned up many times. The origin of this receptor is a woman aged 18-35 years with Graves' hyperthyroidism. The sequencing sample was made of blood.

This CDR3 reads CASNEYGGPTDTQYF. The CDR3 DNA is TGTGCCAGCAACGAGTACGGGGGGCCGACAGATACGCAGTATTTT. The chain joins TRBV27 to TRBJ2-3, with D possibly TRBD2 on 7 matching bases. V shed 7 bases and J shed 3 bases, with 17 bases lying between them. The CDR3 runs to 15 residues. Germline values: CDR1 MNHEY, CDR2 SMNVEV (reference sequence).